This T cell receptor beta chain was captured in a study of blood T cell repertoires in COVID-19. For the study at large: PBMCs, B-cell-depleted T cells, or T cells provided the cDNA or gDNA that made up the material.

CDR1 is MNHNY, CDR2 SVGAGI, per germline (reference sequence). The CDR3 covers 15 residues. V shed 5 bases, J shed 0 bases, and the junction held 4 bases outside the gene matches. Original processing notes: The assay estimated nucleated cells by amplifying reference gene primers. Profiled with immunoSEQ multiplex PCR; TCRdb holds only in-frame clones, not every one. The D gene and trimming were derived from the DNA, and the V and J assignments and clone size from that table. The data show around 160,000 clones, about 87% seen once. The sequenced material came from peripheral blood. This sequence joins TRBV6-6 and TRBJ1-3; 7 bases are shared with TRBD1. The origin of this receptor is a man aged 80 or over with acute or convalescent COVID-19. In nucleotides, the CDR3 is TGTGCCAGCAGTGGACAGGTTAGCTCTGGAAACACCATATATTTT. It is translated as CASSGQVSSGNTIYF.